These T cell receptor beta chains were read from a single sample in a study of T-cell memory formation after mild COVID-19. Using its own MiXCR run on the 5' RACE reads, TCRdb lists one record per CDR3 protein. The table lists about half a million distinct CDR3 sequences, roughly 18% of them singletons, with 9% to 15% in the top ten. The sample consisted of PBMCs or a T cell subset sorted from them (not recorded which). All receptors derive from an adult woman who had mild COVID-19 (a few samples of this study predate the infection). Cell type and time point are not known. CDR3s include the opening cysteine and the closing phenylalanine or tryptophan. Fields, in order: clone size, V gene, D gene, J gene, CDR3 protein, CDR3 DNA. A D gene is named only where the DNA matches it firmly. Clone sizes are given selectively: once, few, many, or a class where the clone is expanded.

.	TRBV6-5	TRBD2	TRBJ2-7	CASTYSGSKYEQYF	TGTGCCAGCACCTATAGCGGGAGTAAGTACGAGCAGTACTTC
.	TRBV4-2	TRBD2	TRBJ2-1	CASSSRLAGDSYNEQFF	TGTGCCAGCAGCAGCCGACTAGCGGGAGACTCCTACAATGAGCAGTTCTTC
many	TRBV5-1	.	TRBJ2-3	CASSLTGLETDTQYF	TGCGCCAGCAGCTTGACAGGGCTGGAAACAGATACGCAGTATTTT
.	TRBV7-9	TRBD2	TRBJ2-4	CASSSLAGGIIDIQYF	TGTGCCAGCAGCTCACTAGCGGGAGGGATCATAGACATTCAGTACTTC
.	TRBV24-1	.	TRBJ2-1	CATSDVGGTKGSEQFF	TGTGCCACCAGTGATGTCGGGGGCACTAAAGGTAGTGAGCAGTTCTTC
.	TRBV7-2	TRBD1	TRBJ1-6	CASSSRQGFIYNSPLHF	TGTGCCAGCAGCTCAAGACAGGGATTCATTTATAATTCACCCCTCCACTTT
.	TRBV7-2	.	TRBJ2-4	CASSSTLGGAAKNIQYF	TGTGCCAGCAGTTCGACCCTAGGGGGGGCGGCCAAAAACATTCAGTACTTC
.	TRBV3-1	TRBD2	TRBJ2-1	CASSQEGGTSGRNNEQFF	TGTGCCAGCAGCCAAGAAGGGGGAACTAGCGGGAGAAACAATGAGCAGTTCTTC
few	TRBV27	.	TRBJ1-1	CASSFRAGPNTGMNTEAFF	TGTGCCAGCAGTTTCAGGGCAGGCCCCAACACAGGGATGAACACTGAAGCTTTCTTT
.	TRBV5-5	.	TRBJ1-2	CASSLDVTATGYGYTF	TGTGCCAGCAGCTTGGATGTGACAGCCACAGGATATGGCTACACCTTC
few	TRBV7-9	.	TRBJ1-1	CASSLAHENTEAFF	TGTGCCAGCAGCTTAGCGCATGAGAACACTGAAGCTTTCTTT
.	TRBV6-5	.	TRBJ2-1	CASSYDYANEQFF	TGTGCCAGCAGTTACGACTACGCGAATGAGCAGTTCTTC
.	TRBV11-2	.	TRBJ1-5	CASSARGQPQHF	TGTGCCAGCAGCGCTCGGGGTCAGCCCCAGCATTTT
few	TRBV20-1	.	TRBJ2-3	CSASPADRATDTQYF	TGCAGTGCTAGTCCGGCGGATAGAGCCACAGATACGCAGTATTTT
.	TRBV18	TRBD1	TRBJ2-4	CASSPPGQQVKNIQYF	TGTGCCAGCTCACCCCCGGGACAGCAAGTCAAAAACATTCAGTACTTC
.	TRBV9	.	TRBJ1-3	CASSVDRASGNTIYF	TGTGCCAGCAGCGTCGACCGGGCCTCTGGAAACACCATATATTTT
.	TRBV7-9	.	TRBJ2-7	CASSSGDLNYEQYF	TGTGCCAGCAGCTCGGGGGACCTCAACTACGAGCAGTACTTC
.	TRBV30	.	TRBJ1-5	CAWTGQGSQPQHF	TGTGCCTGGACGGGACAAGGTTCTCAGCCCCAGCATTTT
few	TRBV5-1	TRBD2	TRBJ2-1	CASSLMREVYNEQFF	TGCGCCAGCAGCTTGATGCGGGAGGTATACAATGAGCAGTTCTTC
few	TRBV13	.	TRBJ2-5	CASSPQRTQETQYF	TGTGCCAGCAGCCCACAGCGTACACAAGAGACCCAGTACTTC
.	TRBV19	TRBD1	TRBJ1-2	CASRRGGDGYTF	TGTGCCAGTAGAAGAGGGGGCGATGGCTACACCTTC
.	TRBV5-1	.	TRBJ2-3	CASSRLTELQETDTQYF	TGCGCCAGCAGCCGGCTGACCGAACTTCAGGAGACAGATACGCAGTATTTT
.	TRBV5-4	.	TRBJ2-7	CASSLKTGTYEQYF	TGTGCCAGCAGCTTGAAGACAGGCACCTACGAGCAGTACTTC
.	TRBV5-8	TRBD2	TRBJ2-1	CASSLGLAGEANEQFF	TGTGCCAGCAGCTTGGGACTAGCGGGAGAGGCCAATGAGCAGTTCTTC
few	TRBV7-3	TRBD2	TRBJ2-1	CASRSAGGWGNEQFF	TGTGCCAGCAGGTCGGCGGGAGGCTGGGGGAATGAGCAGTTCTTC
.	TRBV9	TRBD1	TRBJ2-1	CASSASDRVVDEQFF	TGTGCCAGCAGCGCGAGTGACAGGGTTGTTGATGAGCAGTTCTTC
.	TRBV15	.	TRBJ2-1	CATSISGQAYNEQFF	TGTGCCACCAGCATAAGCGGGCAGGCTTACAATGAGCAGTTCTTC
.	TRBV7-3	TRBD1	TRBJ1-1	CASSSTGGHTEAFF	TGTGCCAGCAGCTCGACAGGGGGACACACTGAAGCTTTCTTT
.	TRBV4-2	.	TRBJ2-7	CASSQGLAGALGFEQYF	TGTGCCAGCAGCCAAGGCTTGGCAGGGGCATTGGGCTTCGAGCAGTACTTC
.	TRBV30	.	TRBJ1-1	CAWTRQNMNTEAFF	TGTGCCTGGACTCGACAGAACATGAACACTGAAGCTTTCTTT
many	TRBV2	.	TRBJ1-4	CASSAGRIYEKLFF	TGTGCCAGCAGTGCAGGGAGGATTTACGAAAAACTGTTTTTT
.	TRBV19	.	TRBJ2-7	CASRPLAESYEQYF	TGTGCCAGTAGGCCCTTAGCGGAGTCCTACGAGCAGTACTTC
few	TRBV3-1	TRBD1	TRBJ2-1	CASSPGTGEQFF	TGTGCCAGCAGCCCCGGGACAGGGGAGCAGTTCTTC
.	TRBV5-1	.	TRBJ2-7	CASSPEGGTSYEQYF	TGCGCCAGCAGCCCCGAGGGGGGAACCTCCTACGAGCAGTACTTC
.	TRBV6-5	TRBD1	TRBJ2-5	CASSRDRGPQETQYF	TGTGCCAGCAGCCGGGACAGGGGGCCCCAAGAGACCCAGTACTTC
.	TRBV20-1	TRBD2	TRBJ2-7	CSARDTGLAGHEQYF	TGCAGTGCTAGAGATACGGGACTAGCGGGACACGAGCAGTACTTC
.	TRBV5-1	.	TRBJ2-5	CASSAGGAREETQYF	TGCGCCAGCAGCGCCGGCGGGGCCAGAGAAGAGACCCAGTACTTC
.	TRBV7-2	TRBD2	TRBJ2-7	CASSPSRTSGSYEQYF	TGTGCCAGCAGCCCGTCTAGGACTAGCGGCTCCTACGAGCAGTACTTC
.	TRBV24-1	TRBD1	TRBJ2-1	CATSDYGTASSYNEQFF	TGTGCCACCAGTGATTACGGGACAGCGAGCTCCTACAATGAGCAGTTCTTC
few	TRBV29-1	.	TRBJ1-2	CSVAAGRRGNGYTF	TGCAGCGTTGCCGCCGGCCGGCGGGGGAACGGCTACACCTTC
.	TRBV13	TRBD2	TRBJ2-1	CASSSPVGESSGVPNEQFF	TGTGCCAGCAGCTCCCCCGTGGGGGAATCTAGCGGGGTGCCCAATGAGCAGTTCTTC
.	TRBV29-1	TRBD2	TRBJ2-1	CSVGTSVLPGHNEQFF	TGCAGCGTTGGGACTAGCGTTCTTCCCGGACACAATGAGCAGTTCTTC
.	TRBV7-6	.	TRBJ2-7	CASSSDRSAYEQYF	TGTGCCAGCAGCTCCGACAGGAGCGCCTACGAGCAGTACTTC
.	TRBV27	TRBD2	TRBJ2-1	CASSRGTIGNEQFF	TGTGCCAGCAGCCGCGGGACTATAGGCAATGAGCAGTTCTTC
few	TRBV7-2	TRBD1	TRBJ1-2	CASTKTRDRGEGYTF	TGTGCCAGCACCAAGACCCGGGACAGAGGGGAAGGCTACACCTTC
few	TRBV20-1	.	TRBJ1-1	CSARRTVNTEAFF	TGCAGTGCTAGACGGACAGTGAACACTGAAGCTTTCTTT
.	TRBV2	TRBD2	TRBJ2-3	CASSEWPGGNTDTQYF	TGTGCCAGCAGTGAATGGCCGGGGGGGAACACAGATACGCAGTATTTT
.	TRBV7-9	.	TRBJ1-1	CASSPRRQNTEAFF	TGTGCCAGCAGCCCCCGGAGGCAGAACACTGAAGCTTTCTTT
few	TRBV30	TRBD2	TRBJ2-3	CAWSPKAGGFTDTQYF	TGTGCCTGGAGCCCCAAGGCGGGAGGTTTCACAGATACGCAGTATTTT
.	TRBV10-3	.	TRBJ2-2	CAIRGGTVNTGELFF	TGTGCCATCAGAGGAGGAACAGTGAACACCGGGGAGCTGTTTTTT
few	TRBV9	.	TRBJ2-1	CASSVDLGEQFF	TGTGCCAGCAGCGTAGACTTAGGTGAGCAGTTCTTC
.	TRBV7-6	.	TRBJ2-2	CASSALGETPGELFF	TGTGCCAGCAGCGCCCTAGGGGAGACCCCCGGGGAGCTGTTTTTT
.	TRBV6-1	.	TRBJ2-1	CASSQQESSYNEQFF	TGTGCCAGCAGTCAACAGGAAAGCTCCTACAATGAGCAGTTCTTC
.	TRBV4-3	.	TRBJ1-2	CASSQENVDYGYTF	TGCGCCAGCAGCCAAGAGAATGTAGACTATGGCTACACCTTC
.	TRBV29-1	.	TRBJ2-1	CSARARFSYNEQFF	TGCAGCGCGAGGGCCCGCTTCTCTTACAATGAGCAGTTCTTC